This T cell receptor beta chain was sequenced for a study of early T cells in non-severe SARS-CoV-2 infection. TCRdb redid the calling of the 5' RACE reads with MiXCR, one entry per CDR3 protein. The sample yields fewer than 60,000 distinct CDR3 sequences, approximately 11% seen once. With 5 bases removed from V and 2 bases from J, the gap between germline ends came to 12 bases. Looked up from germline, CDR1 is LGHDT and CDR2 is YNNKEL (reference sequence). The CDR3 runs to 14 residues. This clonotype has ten or more counts. This TCR was sampled from an adult who was a healthcare worker with PCR-confirmed SARS-CoV-2 infection or an uninfected control (not recorded which). Sequenced: whole blood. V gene TRBV3-1 combines with J gene TRBJ1-1; tentatively, D is TRBD1 (5 bases). CDR3 protein: CASSARDQNTEAFF. The CDR3 DNA is TGTGCCAGCAGCGCACGGGACCAAAACACTGAAGCTTTCTTT.